The 9 T cell receptor beta chains listed next were all sequenced from one sample in a study of blood T cell repertoires in COVID-19. The method was immunoSEQ multiplex PCR; TCRdb's version includes in-frame clones alone and lacks a portion of them. The sample includes 130,000 or so clones, 88% seen only once; the top ten take more than 2.5%. Sequencing used peripheral blood. These receptors all stem from a human donor with COVID-19, enrolled during active disease. The donor label of this sample is uncertain.

V usage is TRBV3-1 (or the pseudogene TRBV3-2) and J usage is TRBJ1-1; 7 bases line up with TRBD1. The germline V gene has CDR1 LGHDT and CDR2 YNNKEL (reference sequence). The CDR3 covers 14 residues. Germline trimming cut 5 bases from V and 1 base from J; bases unmatched to any gene: 4. In DNA, the CDR3 is TGTGCCAGCAGCACAGGGGACCCGAACACTGAAGCTTTCTTT. Amino acids: CASSTGDPNTEAFF.

This chain uses TRBV9 with TRBJ2-1; 9 positions agree with TRBD1. Per the germline V gene, CDR1 is SGDLS and CDR2 is YYNGEE. This CDR3 contains 16 residues. V shed 2 bases, J shed 7 bases, and the junction held 10 bases outside the gene matches. In DNA, the CDR3 is TGTGCCAGCAGCGTCCAGGCCGGGACAGGGAGGAATGAGCAGTTCTTC. It codes for CASSVQAGTGRNEQFF.

This clone was recorded a few times. The chain uses TRBV3-1 (or the pseudogene TRBV3-2) and TRBJ1-5, with 7 bases aligning to TRBD1. Trimming at V came to 4 bases and at J to 4 bases, leaving 13 bases not matched to a gene. CDR3 length: 17 residues. Germline CDR1 and CDR2: LGHDT and YNNKEL (reference sequence). CDR3 region: CASSPGQHLGKNQPQHF. The CDR3 bases are TGTGCCAGCAGCCCGGGACAGCACTTGGGCAAGAATCAGCCCCAGCATTTT.

V is TRBV24-1 and J is TRBJ2-5; D possibly corresponds to TRBD1 (5 bases). There are 16 residues in the CDR3. Germline V lookup: CDR1 KGHDR, CDR2 SFDVKD. Trimming removed 4 bases from V and 2 bases from J, with 16 bases in between. Written as DNA, the CDR3 is TGTGCCACCAGTGACCGCCTGGGGCAGGATCAAGAGACCCAGTACTTC. Amino acid sequence: CATSDRLGQDQETQYF.

This clone was seen a single time. The chain has TRBV11-2 and TRBJ2-1; D unclear. CDR3 length: 16 residues. V gave up 5 bases and J gave up 8 bases, with 22 bases separating them. CDR1 is SGHAT and CDR2 is FQNNGV in the germline V gene. The CDR3 sequence is CASSLSTPGYSDEQFF. CDR3 nucleotides: TGTGCCAGCAGCCTTTCGACCCCCGGGTATTCCGATGAGCAGTTCTTC.

This rearrangement joins TRBV5-1 to TRBJ1-1, with D hard to call. The germline V gene encodes CDR1 SGHRS and CDR2 YFSETQ. Trimming took 1 base from V and 11 from J, leaving 21 bases between them. CDR3 length: 15 amino acids. CDR3 residues: CASSLTATSTRMAFF. The CDR3 bases are TGCGCCAGCAGCTTGACAGCTACTTCCACTAGGATGGCTTTCTTT.

This rearrangement joins TRBV9 to TRBJ2-7; 8 bases line up with TRBD2. The CDR3 totals 15 residues. The V and J ends lost 4 bases and 0 bases, in that order; junction bases with no gene match: 6. CDR1 SGDLS and CDR2 YYNGEE come from the germline V gene. This CDR3 is CASSPTSGSSYEQYF. Written as DNA, the CDR3 is TGTGCCAGCAGCCCAACTAGCGGAAGCTCCTACGAGCAGTACTTC.

This sequence joins TRBV4-1 and TRBJ1-5, with a tentative D call TRBD1 (6 bases). The ends were cut back, 1 base at V and 5 bases at J, with 9 bases in the middle. Germline V gene lookup returns CDR1 MGHRA and CDR2 YSYEKL. This CDR3 contains 14 residues. CDR3 region: CASSQVRQDQPQHF. The DNA for the CDR3 is TGCGCCAGCAGCCAAGTGAGACAGGATCAGCCCCAGCATTTT.

A single count supports this clone. The gene calls are TRBV12-1 and TRBJ1-3; TRBD1, the D gene given by the table, was not confirmed from the DNA. TRBV12-1 is a pseudogene locus. This CDR3 spans 17 amino acids. The CDR3 loop is CASSPGQNCSSGNTIYF. The DNA for the CDR3 is TGTGCCAGCAGCCCGGGACAGAATTGTTCATCTGGAAACACCATATATTTT.